The rows below give T cell receptor beta chains drawn from one sample of a study of a mutant IDH1 vaccine in newly diagnosed glioma. Only in-frame clones appear in the TCRdb table, and some are missing; sequencing was by immunoSEQ multiplex PCR. The sample carries some 47,000 clones, under 90% recorded once. The antigens these receptors bind are not known. The material sequenced was PBMCs, taken from a glioma patient whose treatment included an IDH1 peptide vaccine. The origin of the receptors is a woman in her thirties or forties with glioma. Some clones in this sample may be carry-over from other donors' samples. Both conserved end residues are part of each CDR3. The order of the fields is CDR3 DNA, CDR3 protein, CDR3 length, clone size, V gene, D gene, J gene. The D gene is left open where the match is weak. Not every row has a clone size; where given, it reads once, few, many or a size class.

TGTGCCATCAGTGAGTCTGGGGTCGGCTACGAGCAGTACTTC	CAISESGVGYEQYF	14	NA	TRBV10-3	NA	TRBJ2-7
TGTGCCAGCAGTGGGCGGGGCGTCGATACGCAGTATTTT	CASSGRGVDTQYF	13	NA	TRBV2	NA	TRBJ2-3
TGTGCCAGCAGTTGGTCGGGGGGAGTTCAGGATGAGCAGTTCTTC	CASSWSGGVQDEQFF	15	NA	TRBV9	TRBD2	TRBJ2-1
TGTGCCACCCATAGAGCCGCGGGAGGCGAAGAGTTATCTGGAAACACCATATATTTT	CATHRAAGGEELSGNTIYF	19	NA	TRBV10-3	NA	TRBJ1-3
TGTGCCAGCAGCTCCCCGGTCAGCTCGGTTCACGCCGGGGAGCTGTTTTTT	CASSSPVSSVHAGELFF	17	NA	TRBV5-4	NA	TRBJ2-2
TGCGCCAGCAGTGAGTCGAACCCTGAAAATTATGGCTACACCTTC	CASSESNPENYGYTF	15	NA	TRBV10-1	NA	TRBJ1-2
TGTGCCAGCAGCATAAATGGGAGGGGTGAAGCTTTCTTT	CASSINGRGEAFF	13	few	TRBV6-1	NA	TRBJ1-1
TGTGCCAGCAGCTTGGTGGGTCTCGAGGGAGCGAAAGAGCAGTACTTC	CASSLVGLEGAKEQYF	16	NA	TRBV5-4	NA	TRBJ2-7
TGTGCCAGCTCACCACCGTCGGGTGGTCGAACCGGGGAGCTGTTTTTT	CASSPPSGGRTGELFF	16	NA	TRBV18	NA	TRBJ2-2
TGTGCCATCATCGCGGGGAACGACAGATCTCCTTATGGCTACACCTTC	CAIIAGNDRSPYGYTF	16	NA	TRBV10-3	NA	TRBJ1-2
TGTGCCAGCAGCTTAGGGGACCGGGCCGCTGAAGCTTTCTTT	CASSLGDRAAEAFF	14	NA	TRBV5-5	NA	TRBJ1-1
TGTGCCATCAGTGAGTCCGGTGGTCCGGGTGGAGAGACCCAGTACTTC	CAISESGGPGGETQYF	16	NA	TRBV10-3	NA	TRBJ2-5
TGTGCCAGCACCACCTTTCGCTTTGGGGTCACCGGGGAGCTGTTTTTT	CASTTFRFGVTGELFF	16	NA	TRBV28	NA	TRBJ2-2
TGTGCTGCGCAAACTCAGGGGGAGGGCTACACCTTC	CAAQTQGEGYTF	12	NA	TRBV6-5	TRBD1	TRBJ1-2
TGTGCCAGCGGGGCAACTAATGAAAAACTGTTTTTT	CASGATNEKLFF	12	NA	TRBV6-5	NA	TRBJ1-4
TGTGCCAGCAGTTTATGGGCACTAGCGGGGGGCCCGGGGGAGCAGTACTTC	CASSLWALAGGPGEQYF	17	NA	TRBV28	TRBD2	TRBJ2-7
TGTGCCAGCAGTTTAGCTTACCTAATATCACCCCTCCACTTT	CASSLAYLISPLHF	14	NA	TRBV27	NA	TRBJ1-6
TGCGCCAGCAGCCAAGATGGGGGGGCCCGCACAGATACGCAGTATTTT	CASSQDGGARTDTQYF	16	NA	TRBV4-1	NA	TRBJ2-3
TGTGCCAGCAGCTTAATAGGGATTGGCTATGGCTACACCTTC	CASSLIGIGYGYTF	14	NA	TRBV7-9	NA	TRBJ1-2
TGCGCCAGCAGCGTTCTGGGGGGGCGGAGCAATGAGCAGTTCTTC	CASSVLGGRSNEQFF	15	NA	TRBV5-1	NA	TRBJ2-1
TGTGCCAGCAGTGGAGAAGAAAAACTGTTTTTT	CASSGEEKLFF	11	NA	TRBV2	NA	TRBJ1-4
TGTGCTAGCAGTGAGCCCAAGCTAGCGGTGACCCAGTACTTC	CASSEPKLAVTQYF	14	NA	TRBV6-1	TRBD2	TRBJ2-5
TGTGCCAGCAGTTATCGGGACAGGGAAACTTACGAGCAGTACTTC	CASSYRDRETYEQYF	15	NA	TRBV6-6	TRBD1	TRBJ2-7
TGTGCCAGCAGCTTTCGATCTCCCTTTCCCCTCTATGGCTACACCTTC	CASSFRSPFPLYGYTF	16	NA	TRBV11-3	NA	TRBJ1-2
TGTGCCAGCATTCAGGGACCGCAGTATTTT	CASIQGPQYF	10	NA	TRBV2	NA	TRBJ2-3
TGTGCCAGCAGCCTCATGGGGGGACTCCCGAGCGGGGAGCTGTTTTTT	CASSLMGGLPSGELFF	16	NA	TRBV4-2	NA	TRBJ2-2
TGTGCCAGCAGCTACGCCGCGGGACCCGAACGCACAGATACGCAGTATTTT	CASSYAAGPERTDTQYF	17	NA	TRBV7-9	NA	TRBJ2-3
TGTGCCAGCAGTGACGAATCTCGGGAGCAGTACTTC	CASSDESREQYF	12	NA	TRBV25-1	NA	TRBJ2-7
TGTGCCAGCAGCGTCGAGGGACAGGGGGTCTATGAGCAGTTCTTC	CASSVEGQGVYEQFF	15	NA	TRBV9	TRBD1	TRBJ2-1
TGCGCCAGCAGCCGTAGTCATACTGGGGCCAACGTCCTGACTTTC	CASSRSHTGANVLTF	15	once	TRBV5-1	NA	TRBJ2-6
TGTGCCACCAGCAGAGATCCAGCGGGGGTTGGAGATACGCAGTATTTT	CATSRDPAGVGDTQYF	16	NA	TRBV15	TRBD2	TRBJ2-3
TGTGCCAGCAGTCCAAGCGCGGTGGTTGAGCAGTTCTTC	CASSPSAVVEQFF	13	NA	TRBV27	NA	TRBJ2-1
TGTGCCAGCAGCCCGATCCCCCAGGGGTCTAACTATGGCTACACCTTC	CASSPIPQGSNYGYTF	16	once	TRBV7-9	NA	TRBJ1-2
TGTGCCAGCAGTGTCTCCCAATCGAGGAGCTATGGCTACACCTTC	CASSVSQSRSYGYTF	15	NA	TRBV6-1	NA	TRBJ1-2
TGTGCCAGCAGCTTAGAATCCGAGGATCAGCCCCAGCATTTT	CASSLESEDQPQHF	14	NA	TRBV7-8	NA	TRBJ1-5
TGTGCCAGCAATATACAGGGTCTCAATTCACCCCTCCACTTT	CASNIQGLNSPLHF	14	NA	TRBV6-5	NA	TRBJ1-6
TGTGCCAGCAGTTACTCGAAGGACACTGAAGCTTTCTTT	CASSYSKDTEAFF	13	few	TRBV6-5	NA	TRBJ1-1
TGTGCCAGCAGCGTAGATCAGAGGACTGAAGCTTTCTTT	CASSVDQRTEAFF	13	NA	TRBV9	NA	TRBJ1-1
TGCGCCAGCAGCCAAGATGCCGTACCTAGCAATCAGCCCCAGCATTTT	CASSQDAVPSNQPQHF	16	once	TRBV4-1	NA	TRBJ1-5
TGTGCCAGCAGCGTGTCCTCAGGGGCTTATGGCTACACCTTC	CASSVSSGAYGYTF	14	NA	TRBV9	NA	TRBJ1-2
TGTGCCAGTTCCAACGGGTACGGGGAGACCCAGTACTTC	CASSNGYGETQYF	13	few	TRBV9	NA	TRBJ2-5
TGTGCCAGTAGCCGGGGCTCTTCTGTCTATGGCTACACCTTC	CASSRGSSVYGYTF	14	NA	TRBV19	NA	TRBJ1-2
TGTGCCAGCAGTATCCGGGGACAGGGCCTAGTGAGCGGGGAGCTGTTTTTT	CASSIRGQGLVSGELFF	17	NA	TRBV27	TRBD1	TRBJ2-2
TGTGCTAGCAGCCGGGCTTTCGGTCAGCCCCAGCATTTT	CASSRAFGQPQHF	13	NA	TRBV7-7	NA	TRBJ1-5
TGTGCCAGCAACGAGGGACAGGCATACAATGAGCAGTTCTTC	CASNEGQAYNEQFF	14	NA	TRBV9	TRBD1	TRBJ2-1
TGTGCCATCAGTGAGGTCACCCTCTCCTCAGATACGCAGTATTTT	CAISEVTLSSDTQYF	15	NA	TRBV10-3	NA	TRBJ2-3
TGCAGCGTGATGACTAGCGGGAAATACAATGAGCAGTTCTTC	CSVMTSGKYNEQFF	14	NA	TRBV29-1	TRBD2	TRBJ2-1
TGTGCCAGCAGTTACTCGATGGGGACAGTGGACGGGGAGCTGTTTTTT	CASSYSMGTVDGELFF	16	once	TRBV6-6	TRBD1	TRBJ2-2
TGTGCCAGTGCCAGCCTAACCCGGGGGGATGGCTACACCTTC	CASASLTRGDGYTF	14	NA	TRBV28	NA	TRBJ1-2
TGCGCCAGCGGACAGGGGGTCTCCGGAAACACCATATATTTT	CASGQGVSGNTIYF	14	NA	TRBV5-1	TRBD1	TRBJ1-3
TGTGCAAGTCGCTTAGCCCCAACTAGCGAGGAAGCTTTCTTT	CASRLAPTSEEAFF	14	NA	TRBV12-2	NA	TRBJ1-1